The entry below describes one T cell receptor beta chain. Antigen specificity is unknown. This entry is derived from a study of identifying expanded T cells in peripheral blood. General study findings and limits: Around 1.2 clones differed between technical replicates, versus 16.4 and 19 over time. Clone count variance between roughly 2-week samples rose with total template count.

Collection occurred without any documented infections or immune events in donors. The protocol was immunoSEQ multiplex PCR, while the TCRdb copy is restricted to in-frame clones and leaves out a portion. The sample contains approximately 130,000 clones, approximately 86% of which appear only once. The length of the CDR3 is 14 residues. Trimming took 1 base from V and 7 from J, leaving 10 bases between them. CDR1 is PRHDT, CDR2 FYEKMQ, per germline (reference sequence). The chain couples TRBV13 to TRBJ2-2, with D unresolved. The specimen was blood. The receptor was derived from a person between 18 and 69 years old in good health. CDR3 nucleotide sequence: TGTGCCAGCAGCTTAGAAGGGTTTCTCGGGGAGCTGTTTTTT. It yields the protein CASSLEGFLGELFF. Full variable domain (rest looked up from reference TRBV13 and TRBJ2-2): AAGVIQSPRHLIKEKRETATLKCYPIPRHDTVYWYQQGPGQDPQFLISFYEKMQSDKGSIPDRFSAQQFSDYHSELNMSSLELGDSALYFCASSLEGFLGELFFGEGSRLTVL.